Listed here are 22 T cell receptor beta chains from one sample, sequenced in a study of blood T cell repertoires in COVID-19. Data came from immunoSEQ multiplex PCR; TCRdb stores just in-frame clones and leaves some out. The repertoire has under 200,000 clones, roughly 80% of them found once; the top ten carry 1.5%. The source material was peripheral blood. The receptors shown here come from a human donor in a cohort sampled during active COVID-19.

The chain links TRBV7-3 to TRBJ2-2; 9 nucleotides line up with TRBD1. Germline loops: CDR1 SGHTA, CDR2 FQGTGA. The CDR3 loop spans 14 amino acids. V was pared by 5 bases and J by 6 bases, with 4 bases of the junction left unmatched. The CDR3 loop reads CASSQDRGSGELFF. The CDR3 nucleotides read TGTGCCAGCAGCCAGGACAGGGGTTCCGGGGAGCTGTTTTTT.

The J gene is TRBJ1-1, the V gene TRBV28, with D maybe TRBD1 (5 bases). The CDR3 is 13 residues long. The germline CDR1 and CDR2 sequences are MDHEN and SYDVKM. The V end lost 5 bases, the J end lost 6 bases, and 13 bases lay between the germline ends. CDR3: CASSQRTPPEAFF. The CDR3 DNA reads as TGTGCCAGCAGTCAGAGGACACCTCCTGAAGCTTTCTTT.

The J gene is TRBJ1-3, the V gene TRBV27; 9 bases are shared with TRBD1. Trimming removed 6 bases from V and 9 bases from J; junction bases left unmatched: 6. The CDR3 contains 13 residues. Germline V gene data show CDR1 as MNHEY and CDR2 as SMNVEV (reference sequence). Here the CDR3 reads CASRPQGAITIYF. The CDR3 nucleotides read TGTGCCAGCAGGCCACAGGGGGCGATCACCATATATTTT.

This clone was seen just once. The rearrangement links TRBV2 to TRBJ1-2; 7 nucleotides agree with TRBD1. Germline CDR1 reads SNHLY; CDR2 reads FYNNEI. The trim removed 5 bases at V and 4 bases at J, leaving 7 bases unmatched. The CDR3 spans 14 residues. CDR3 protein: CASSSLQGFYGYTF. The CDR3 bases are TGTGCCAGCAGTTCTTTACAGGGGTTCTATGGCTACACCTTC.

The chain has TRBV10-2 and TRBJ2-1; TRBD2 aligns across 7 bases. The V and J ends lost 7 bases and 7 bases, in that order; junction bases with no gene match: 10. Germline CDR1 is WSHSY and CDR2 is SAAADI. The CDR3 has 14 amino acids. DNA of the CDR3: TGCGCCAGCACCCCTCAGCGGGGAGGGAATGAGCAGTTCTTC. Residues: CASTPQRGGNEQFF.

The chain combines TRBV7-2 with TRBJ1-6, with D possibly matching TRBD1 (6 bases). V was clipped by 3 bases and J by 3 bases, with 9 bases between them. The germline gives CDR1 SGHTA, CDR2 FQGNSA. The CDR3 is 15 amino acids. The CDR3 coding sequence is TGTGCCAGCAGCTTCAGGGGCGGCTATAATTCACCCCTCCACTTT. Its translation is CASSFRGGYNSPLHF.

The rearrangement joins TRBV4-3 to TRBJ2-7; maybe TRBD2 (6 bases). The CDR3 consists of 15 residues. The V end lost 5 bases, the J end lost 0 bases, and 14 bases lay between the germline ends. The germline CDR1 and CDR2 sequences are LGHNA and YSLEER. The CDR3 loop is CASSWGRRDSYEQYF. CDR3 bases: TGCGCCAGCAGCTGGGGGAGGAGAGACTCCTACGAGCAGTACTTC.

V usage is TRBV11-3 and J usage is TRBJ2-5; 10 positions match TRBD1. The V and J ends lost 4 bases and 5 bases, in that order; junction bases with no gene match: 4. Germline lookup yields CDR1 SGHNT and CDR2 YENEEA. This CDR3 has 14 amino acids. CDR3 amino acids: CASSSGTGVETQYF. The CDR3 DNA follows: TGTGCCAGCAGCTCCGGGACAGGGGTCGAGACCCAGTACTTC. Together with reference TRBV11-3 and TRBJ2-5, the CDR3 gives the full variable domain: EAGVVQSPRYKIIEKKQPVAFWCNPISGHNTLYWYLQNLGQGPELLIRYENEEAVDDSQLPKDRFSAERLKGVDSTLKIQPAELGDSAVYLCASSSGTGVETQYFGPGTRLLVL.

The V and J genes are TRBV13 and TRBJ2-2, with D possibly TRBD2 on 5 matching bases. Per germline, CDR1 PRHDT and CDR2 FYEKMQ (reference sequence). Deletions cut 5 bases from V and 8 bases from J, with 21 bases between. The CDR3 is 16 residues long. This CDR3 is CASSPILGADRGELFF. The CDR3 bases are TGTGCCAGCAGCCCGATCTTGGGAGCGGATAGAGGGGAGCTGTTTTTT. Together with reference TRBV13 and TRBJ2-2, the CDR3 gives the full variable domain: AAGVIQSPRHLIKEKRETATLKCYPIPRHDTVYWYQQGPGQDPQFLISFYEKMQSDKGSIPDRFSAQQFSDYHSELNMSSLELGDSALYFCASSPILGADRGELFFGEGSRLTVL.

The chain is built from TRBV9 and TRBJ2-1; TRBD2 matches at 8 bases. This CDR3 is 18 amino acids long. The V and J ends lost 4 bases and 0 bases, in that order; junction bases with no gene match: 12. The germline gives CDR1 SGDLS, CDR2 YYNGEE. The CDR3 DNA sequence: TGTGCCAGCAGCTCCAACCTACGGGGGGGGGCCTCCTACAATGAGCAGTTCTTC. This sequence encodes CASSSNLRGGASYNEQFF.

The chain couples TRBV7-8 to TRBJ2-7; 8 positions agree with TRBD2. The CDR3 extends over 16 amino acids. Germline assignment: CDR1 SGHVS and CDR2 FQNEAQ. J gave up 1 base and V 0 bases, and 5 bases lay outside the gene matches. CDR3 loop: CASSLAERGLSYEQYF. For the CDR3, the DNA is TGTGCCAGCAGCTTAGCGGAGCGGGGGCTTTCCTACGAGCAGTACTTC. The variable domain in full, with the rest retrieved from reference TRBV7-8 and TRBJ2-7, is GAGVSQSPRYKVAKRGQDVALRCDPISGHVSLFWYQQALGQGPEFLTYFQNEAQLDKSGLPSDRFFAERPEGSVSTLKIQRTQQEDSAVYLCASSLAERGLSYEQYFGPGTRLTVT.

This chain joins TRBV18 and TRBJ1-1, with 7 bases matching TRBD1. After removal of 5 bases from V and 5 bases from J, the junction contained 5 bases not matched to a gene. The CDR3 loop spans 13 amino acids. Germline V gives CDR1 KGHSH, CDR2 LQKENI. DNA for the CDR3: TGTGCCAGCTCATCAGACAGGGTTACTGAAGCTTTCTTT. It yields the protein CASSSDRVTEAFF.

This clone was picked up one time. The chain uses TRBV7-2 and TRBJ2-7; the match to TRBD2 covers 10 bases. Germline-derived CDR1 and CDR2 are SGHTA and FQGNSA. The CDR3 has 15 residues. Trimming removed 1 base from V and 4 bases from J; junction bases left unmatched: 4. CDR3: CASSLVSSGSYEQYF. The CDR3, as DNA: TGTGCCAGCAGCTTAGTATCTAGCGGGAGTTACGAGCAGTACTTC.

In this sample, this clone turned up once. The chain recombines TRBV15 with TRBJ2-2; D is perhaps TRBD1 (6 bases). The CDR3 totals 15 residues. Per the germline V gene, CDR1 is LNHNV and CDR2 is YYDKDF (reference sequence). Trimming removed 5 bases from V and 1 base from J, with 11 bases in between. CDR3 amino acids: CATSWGTLNTGELFF. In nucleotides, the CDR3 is TGTGCCACCAGCTGGGGGACATTGAACACCGGGGAGCTGTTTTTT.

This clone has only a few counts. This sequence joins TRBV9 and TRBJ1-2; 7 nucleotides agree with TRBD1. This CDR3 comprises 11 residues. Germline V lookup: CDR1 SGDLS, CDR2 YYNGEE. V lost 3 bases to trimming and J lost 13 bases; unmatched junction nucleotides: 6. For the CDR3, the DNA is TGTGCCAGCAGCGGAGACAGGGAAGGCACCTTC. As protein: CASSGDREGTF.

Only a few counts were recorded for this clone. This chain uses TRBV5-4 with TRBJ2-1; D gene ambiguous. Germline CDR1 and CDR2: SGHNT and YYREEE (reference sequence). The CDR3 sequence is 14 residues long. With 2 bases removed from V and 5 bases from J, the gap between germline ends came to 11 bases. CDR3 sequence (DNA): TGTGCCAGCAGCTTTCTCCACTCTAACAATGAGCAGTTCTTC. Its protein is CASSFLHSNNEQFF.

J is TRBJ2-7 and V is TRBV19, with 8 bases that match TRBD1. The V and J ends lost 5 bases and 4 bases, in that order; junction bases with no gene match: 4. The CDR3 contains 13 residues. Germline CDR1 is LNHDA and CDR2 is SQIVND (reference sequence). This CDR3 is CASSPRDRYEQYF. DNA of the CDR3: TGTGCCAGTAGTCCCCGGGACAGGTACGAGCAGTACTTC.

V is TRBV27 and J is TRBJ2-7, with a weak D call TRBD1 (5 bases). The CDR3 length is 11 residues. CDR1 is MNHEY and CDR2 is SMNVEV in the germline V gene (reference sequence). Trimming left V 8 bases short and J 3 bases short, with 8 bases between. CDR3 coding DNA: TGTGCCAGCGGGGCCGACTACGAGCAGTACTTC. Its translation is CASGADYEQYF.

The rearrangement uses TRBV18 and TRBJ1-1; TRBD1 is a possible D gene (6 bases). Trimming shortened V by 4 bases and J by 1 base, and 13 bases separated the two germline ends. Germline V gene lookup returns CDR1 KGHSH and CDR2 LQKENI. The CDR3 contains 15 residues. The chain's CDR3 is CASSLTGQRNTEAFF. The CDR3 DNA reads TGTGCCAGCTCACTTACCGGACAGCGGAACACTGAAGCTTTCTTT.

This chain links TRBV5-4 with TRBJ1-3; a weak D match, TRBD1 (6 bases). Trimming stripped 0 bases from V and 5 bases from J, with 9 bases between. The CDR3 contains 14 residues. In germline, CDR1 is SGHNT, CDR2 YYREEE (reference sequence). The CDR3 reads CASSLGRDRNTIYF. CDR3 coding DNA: TGTGCCAGCAGCTTGGGACGGGACAGAAACACCATATATTTT.

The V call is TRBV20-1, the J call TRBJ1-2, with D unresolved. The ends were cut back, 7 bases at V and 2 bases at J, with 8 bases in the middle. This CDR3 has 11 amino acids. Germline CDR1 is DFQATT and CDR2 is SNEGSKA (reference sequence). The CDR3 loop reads CSEAENYGYTF. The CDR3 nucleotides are TGCAGTGAAGCGGAGAACTATGGCTACACCTTC.

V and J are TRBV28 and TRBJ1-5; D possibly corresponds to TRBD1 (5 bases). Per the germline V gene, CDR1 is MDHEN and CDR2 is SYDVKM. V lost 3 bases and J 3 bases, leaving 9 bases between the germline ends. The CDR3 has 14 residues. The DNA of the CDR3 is TGTGCCAGCAGTTTGCCCAGGGTCAATCAGCCCCAGCATTTT. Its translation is CASSLPRVNQPQHF.